The 3 T cell receptor beta chains below were found in one sample sequenced in a study of beta chain features in type 1 diabetes listed by TCRdb under 2018. The library was obtained by the immunoSEQ multiplex PCR assay. All of the isolated RNA was reverse transcribed with the High Capacity cDNA Reverse Transcription Kit, so expressed TCRB transcripts were sequenced. TCRdb took over this immuneACCESS table, retaining in-frame rearrangements with V and J assigned. Such tables are incomplete; in checked studies, under half of the missing clones stem from an unresolved V gene, and the remainder is unexplained. For this sample the table gives roughly 260,000 clones, of which approximately 10% were detected only once. The ten top clones hold over 0.015% of the sample. No antigen has been identified for these receptors. The research as a whole found: A moderate but significant shortening of TCRB CDR3 length was observed in type 1 diabetes patients in all four CD4+ subsets.

Material: naive CD4+ T cells from blood. Read against the paper, the sample's cell subset or site label means: true naive CD4+ T cells. The receptors were sampled from a man in his thirties or forties with type 1 diabetes.

This clone was recorded a few times. The CDR3 here is CASSLALAGADTQYF. The DNA of the CDR3 is TGTGCCAGCAGCTTGGCACTAGCGGGCGCAGATACGCAGTATTTT. The chain combines TRBV5-4 with TRBJ2-3; 9 bases fit TRBD2. The germline V gene encodes CDR1 SGHNT and CDR2 YYREEE (reference sequence). The CDR3 is 15 residues long. Unmatched junction bases numbered 3, after V lost 0 bases and J lost 4 bases.

This sequence joins TRBV19 and TRBJ1-5, with 9 bases fitting TRBD1. The CDR3 covers 15 residues. Germline loops: CDR1 LNHDA, CDR2 SQIVND (reference sequence). Trimming took 5 bases from V and 5 from J; bases not matched to a gene: 7. The CDR3 reads CASSPLDRGDQPQHF. Here the CDR3 DNA reads TGTGCCAGTAGTCCACTGGACAGGGGCGATCAGCCCCAGCATTTT.

This clone was observed a few times. The J gene is TRBJ1-1, the V gene TRBV13; tentative D call: TRBD1 (5 bases). V dropped 5 bases and J dropped 5 bases, with 9 bases sitting between them. From germline, CDR1 is PRHDT and CDR2 FYEKMQ (reference sequence). CDR3 length: 12 amino acids. The CDR3 sequence is CASSRGRTEAFF. CDR3 coding DNA: TGTGCCAGCAGCAGGGGTCGGACTGAAGCTTTCTTT.